These T cell receptor beta chains were read from a single sample in a study of blood T cell repertoires in COVID-19. The table came from immunoSEQ multiplex PCR; TCRdb's copy has only in-frame clones and leaves some out. The sample has about 370,000 clones, about 89% seen once; the top ten hold approximately 3%. What was sequenced was peripheral blood. Every receptor here comes from a woman between 25 and 40 years old with COVID-19, enrolled during active disease. The CDR3 runs from the conserved cysteine through the conserved F or W. The D gene is left open where the match is weak. The listing skips clone size in some rows; elsewhere it reads once, few, many or a size class.

D	V	J	size	DNA	CDR3
-	TRBV4-3	TRBJ2-2	-	TGCGCCAGCAGCCGAACAGGGTACACCGGGGAGCTGTTTTTT	CASSRTGYTGELFF
-	TRBV3-1/TRBV3-2	TRBJ1-5	-	TGTGCCAGCAGCCAAGCATGGGGAGGCAATCAGCCCCAGCATTTT	CASSQAWGGNQPQHF
-	TRBV5-5	TRBJ1-1	-	TGTGCCAGCAGCCTTCCCCTACAGGGTCCTGGCACTGAAGCTTTCTTT	CASSLPLQGPGTEAFF
TRBD1	TRBV18	TRBJ2-6	-	TGTGCCAGCTCACCGCGACAGGGAATCTCCGGGGCCAACGTCCTGACTTTC	CASSPRQGISGANVLTF
-	TRBV30	TRBJ2-5	-	TGTGCCTGGGGTGGGGCAGGGGCGATCGATCAAGAGACCCAGTACTTC	CAWGGAGAIDQETQYF
TRBD1	TRBV5-6	TRBJ1-4	-	TGTGCCAGCAGCTTGACCGGGACAGGGGATGAAAAACTGTTTTTT	CASSLTGTGDEKLFF
-	TRBV19	TRBJ2-3	once	TGTGCCAGTACCCCACCAGGGACAGATACGCAGTATTTT	CASTPPGTDTQYF
TRBD2	TRBV29-1	TRBJ2-3	-	TGCAGCGCCTGGACTAGCGGGATGGATACGCAGTATTTT	CSAWTSGMDTQYF
-	TRBV4-3	TRBJ1-1	-	TGCGCCAGCAGCCAAAATAGTCGCGGCAGGGGGAACACTGAAGCTTTCTTT	CASSQNSRGRGNTEAFF
-	TRBV12-5	TRBJ1-6	-	TGTGCTAGTGGACAGGATAATTCACCCCTCCACTTT	CASGQDNSPLHF
TRBD2	TRBV7-9	TRBJ2-1	-	TGTGCCAGCAGCCCTGAAGCGGGAGGGCCCTACAATGAGCAGTTCTTC	CASSPEAGGPYNEQFF
-	TRBV10-3	TRBJ2-1	-	TGTGCCATCAGTGAGTCGACTCCTAATGAGCAGTTCTTC	CAISESTPNEQFF
-	TRBV5-5	TRBJ1-4	-	TGTGCCAGCAGCACACACAGAGCAACTAATGAAAAACTGTTTTTT	CASSTHRATNEKLFF
-	TRBV19	TRBJ2-7	-	TGTGCCAGTAGTATCGCGCAGGGTTCCTACGAGCAGTACTTC	CASSIAQGSYEQYF
TRBD2	TRBV9	TRBJ2-1	-	TGTGCCAGCAGCGTAGGGGCTAGCGGGATGGAGAATGAGCAGTTCTTC	CASSVGASGMENEQFF
TRBD2	TRBV14	TRBJ2-3	-	TGTGCCAGCAGCCAGCCAGAGTGGGTATGGTCTAGCGGGAGCGTGGCAGATACGCAGTATTTT	CASSQPEWVWSSGSVADTQYF
-	TRBV19	TRBJ1-5	-	TGTGCCAGTAGTATGGCGGCGGGGCAGCCCCAGCATTTT	CASSMAAGQPQHF
-	TRBV12-3/TRBV12-4	TRBJ2-7	-	TGTGCCAGCAGGAGGGGGAAGGTCTACGAGCAGTACTTC	CASRRGKVYEQYF
TRBD1	TRBV19	TRBJ1-2	-	TGTGCCAGTAGTATCGCAGGGGGAGGCTACACCTTC	CASSIAGGGYTF
TRBD2	TRBV4-2	TRBJ2-2	-	TGTGCCAGCAGCCAAGATTCGGGACTAGCGGTTATCTCCGGGGAGCTGTTTTTT	CASSQDSGLAVISGELFF
TRBD1	TRBV6-2/TRBV6-3	TRBJ1-1	-	TGTGCCAGCAGTTCCAGGGACAGGCAATACACTGAAGCTTTCTTT	CASSSRDRQYTEAFF
TRBD2	TRBV5-8	TRBJ2-4	-	TGTGCCAGCAGCTCCTGGGGGGGACTAGCCAAAAACATTCAGTACTTC	CASSSWGGLAKNIQYF
-	TRBV5-4	TRBJ2-3	-	TGTGCCAGCAGCTTTTTTCAGGGGGGAAATACAGATACGCAGTATTTT	CASSFFQGGNTDTQYF
-	TRBV24-1	TRBJ1-1	-	TGTGCCACCAGGCTAGGCTTGAACACTGAAGCTTTCTTT	CATRLGLNTEAFF
-	TRBV5-1	TRBJ2-3	-	TGCGCCAGCAGCTTGGACGGTGAGCCGAGCACAGATACGCAGTATTTT	CASSLDGEPSTDTQYF
TRBD2	TRBV11-2	TRBJ2-1	-	TGTGCCAGCAGCTTATTCCGACTAGCGGGGGAAGGGGAGCAGTTCTTC	CASSLFRLAGEGEQFF
-	TRBV6-5	TRBJ2-7	-	TGTGCCAGCAGCACTACTCCCCACCGTTACGAGCAGTACTTC	CASSTTPHRYEQYF
-	TRBV9	TRBJ1-4	-	TGTGCCAGCAGCGCCCTTGGGGGCCCCGGGGAAGAAAAACTGTTTTTT	CASSALGGPGEEKLFF
-	TRBV10-3	TRBJ2-7	-	TGTGCCAGCTCGACAACTACGGGGGAGCAGTACTTC	CASSTTTGEQYF
TRBD2	TRBV7-9	TRBJ2-5	-	TGTGCCAGCAGCTTAGCGGATCTTAGCGGGGGAATTGAGACCCAGTACTTC	CASSLADLSGGIETQYF
TRBD2	TRBV7-2	TRBJ2-5	-	TGTGCCAGCAGCGCCAGACTAGCGGCCGGGGAGACCCAGTACTTC	CASSARLAAGETQYF
TRBD1	TRBV27	TRBJ1-2	-	TGTGCCAGCGGCCCGCGACAGGGTTACTATGGCTACACCTTC	CASGPRQGYYGYTF
-	TRBV19	TRBJ1-5	-	TGTGCCAGTAGTATCGGAGGGACTAGCAATCAGCCCCAGCATTTT	CASSIGGTSNQPQHF
-	TRBV27	TRBJ1-6	-	TGTGCCAGCAGATTTGTGACAGGAGGTAATTCACCCCTCCACTTT	CASRFVTGGNSPLHF
TRBD1	TRBV24-1	TRBJ1-2	once	TGTGCCACCAGTGGGACAGGGGGCGGAGGCTACACCTTC	CATSGTGGGGYTF
-	TRBV28	TRBJ2-1	-	TGTGCCAGCAGTCCCCCTAGGGGTGTGTACAATGAGCAGTTCTTC	CASSPPRGVYNEQFF
-	TRBV6-2/TRBV6-3	TRBJ2-5	-	TGTGCCAGCAGTCCCCGACGGACAGCTATAGGGACCCAGTACTTC	CASSPRRTAIGTQYF
-	TRBV5-1	TRBJ2-7	few	TGCGCCAGCAGCCACGGGACAACATCCTACGAGCAGTACTTC	CASSHGTTSYEQYF
-	TRBV3-1/TRBV3-2	TRBJ1-5	-	TGTGCCAGCAGCTCAGCCCATTCGAATGGAGGGCAGGATAGCAATCAGCCCCAGCATTTT	CASSSAHSNGGQDSNQPQHF
TRBD1	TRBV6-5	TRBJ1-1	-	TGTGCCAGCAGTTACGGGGACAGGAACACTGAAGCTTTCTTT	CASSYGDRNTEAFF
TRBD1	TRBV10-1	TRBJ1-4	few	TGCGCCAGCAGTGAGGGGACAGAGAATGAAAAACTGTTTTTT	CASSEGTENEKLFF
TRBD2	TRBV9	TRBJ2-5	-	TGTGCCAGCAGCGTGGGGACTAGCAGCCAAGAGACCCAGTACTTC	CASSVGTSSQETQYF
TRBD2	TRBV5-5	TRBJ2-7	-	TGTGCCAGCAGCTTGGCAACGGGGGGGGCCGCCTACGAGCAGTACTTC	CASSLATGGAAYEQYF
-	TRBV6-2/TRBV6-3	TRBJ1-6	-	TGTGCCAGCAGTTACTCCGCGATCACGTCGAGCTCACCCCTCCACTTT	CASSYSAITSSSPLHF
-	TRBV9	TRBJ1-1	-	TGTGCCAGCAGCGTAGGATTGGGGCAGGGGAACACTGAAGCTTTCTTT	CASSVGLGQGNTEAFF
TRBD1	TRBV27	TRBJ1-1	once	TGTGCCAGCGCGATACCCCGGGACAGGGACACTGAAGCTTTCTTT	CASAIPRDRDTEAFF
TRBD1	TRBV5-5	TRBJ1-1	-	TGTGCCAGCAGCTGGGCGGGACAGGAGGGAACTGAAGCTTTCTTT	CASSWAGQEGTEAFF
TRBD1	TRBV28	TRBJ1-4	-	TGTGCCAGCAGTTTATGGGGCATCGGGACAGGGGCCCAGTTACGAGATTTTCCTAATGAAAAACTGTTTTTT	CASSLWGIGTGAQLRDFPNEKLFF